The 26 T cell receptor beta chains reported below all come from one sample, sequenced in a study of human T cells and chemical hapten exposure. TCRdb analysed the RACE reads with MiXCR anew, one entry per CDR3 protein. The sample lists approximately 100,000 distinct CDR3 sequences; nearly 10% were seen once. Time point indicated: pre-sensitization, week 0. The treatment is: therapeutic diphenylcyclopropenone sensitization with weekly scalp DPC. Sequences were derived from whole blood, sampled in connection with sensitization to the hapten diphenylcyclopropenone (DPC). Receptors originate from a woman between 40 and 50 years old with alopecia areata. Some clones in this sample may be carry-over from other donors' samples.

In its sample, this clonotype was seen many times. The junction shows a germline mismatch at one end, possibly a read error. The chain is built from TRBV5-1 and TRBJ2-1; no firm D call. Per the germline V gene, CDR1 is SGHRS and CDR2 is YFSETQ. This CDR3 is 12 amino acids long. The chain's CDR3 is CASSLVYNEQFF. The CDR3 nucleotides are TGCGCCAGCAGTTTGGTTTACAATGAGCAGTTCTTC.

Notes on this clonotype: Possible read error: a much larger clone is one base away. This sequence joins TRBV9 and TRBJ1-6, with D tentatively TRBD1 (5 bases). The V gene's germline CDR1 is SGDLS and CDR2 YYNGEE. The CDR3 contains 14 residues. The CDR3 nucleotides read TGTGCCAGCAGCGCCCGTTCCAGGGATACACCCCTCCGCTTT. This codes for CASSARSRDTPLRF.

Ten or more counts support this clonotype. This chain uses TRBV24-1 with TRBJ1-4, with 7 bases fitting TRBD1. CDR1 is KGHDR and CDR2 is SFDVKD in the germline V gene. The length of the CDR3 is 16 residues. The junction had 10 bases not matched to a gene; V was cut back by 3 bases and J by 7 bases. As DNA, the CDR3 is TGTGCCACCAGTGATGGGACAGTATCGTTCGGTGAAAAACTGTTTTTT. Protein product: CATSDGTVSFGEKLFF.

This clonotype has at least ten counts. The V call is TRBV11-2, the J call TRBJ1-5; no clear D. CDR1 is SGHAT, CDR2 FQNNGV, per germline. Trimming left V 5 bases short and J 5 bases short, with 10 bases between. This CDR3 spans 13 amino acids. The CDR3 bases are TGTGCCAGCAGCCGGGTCGACGATCAGCCCCAGCATTTT. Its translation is CASSRVDDQPQHF.

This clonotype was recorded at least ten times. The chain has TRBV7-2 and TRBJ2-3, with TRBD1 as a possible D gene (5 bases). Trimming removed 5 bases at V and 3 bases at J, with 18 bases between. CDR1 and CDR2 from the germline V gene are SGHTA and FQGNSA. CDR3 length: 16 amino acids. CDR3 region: CASSSGASVRTDTQYF. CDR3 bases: TGTGCCAGCAGCAGTGGGGCCAGTGTACGGACAGATACGCAGTATTTT. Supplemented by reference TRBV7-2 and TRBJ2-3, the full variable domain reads GAGVSQSPSNKVTEKGKDVELRCDPISGHTALYWYRQSLGQGLEFLIYFQGNSAPDKSGLPSDRFSAERTGGSVSTLTIQRTQQEDSAVYLCASSSGASVRTDTQYFGPGTRLTVL.

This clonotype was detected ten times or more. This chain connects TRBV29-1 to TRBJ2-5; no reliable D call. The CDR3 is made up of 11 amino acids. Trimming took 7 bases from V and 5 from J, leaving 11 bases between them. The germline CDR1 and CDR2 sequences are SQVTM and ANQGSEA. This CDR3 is CSAIVQETQYF. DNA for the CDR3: TGCAGCGCCATAGTCCAGGAGACCCAGTACTTC.

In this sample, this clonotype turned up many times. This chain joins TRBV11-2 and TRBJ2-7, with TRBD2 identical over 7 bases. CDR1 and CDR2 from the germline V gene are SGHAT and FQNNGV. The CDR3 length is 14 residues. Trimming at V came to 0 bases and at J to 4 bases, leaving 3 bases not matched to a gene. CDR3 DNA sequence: TGTGCCAGCAGCTTAGAACGGGGGGTATACGAGCAGTACTTC. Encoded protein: CASSLERGVYEQYF. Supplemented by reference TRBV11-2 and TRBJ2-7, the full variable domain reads EAGVAQSPRYKIIEKRQSVAFWCNPISGHATLYWYQQILGQGPKLLIQFQNNGVVDDSQLPKDRFSAERLKGVDSTLKIQPAKLEDSAVYLCASSLERGVYEQYFGPGTRLTVT.

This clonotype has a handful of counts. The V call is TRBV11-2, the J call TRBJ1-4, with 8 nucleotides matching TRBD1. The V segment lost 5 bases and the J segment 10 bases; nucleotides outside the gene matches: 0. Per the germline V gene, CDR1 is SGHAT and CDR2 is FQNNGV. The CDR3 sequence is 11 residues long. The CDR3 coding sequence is TGTGCCAGCAGCACAGGGGGAAAACTGTTTTTT. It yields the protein CASSTGGKLFF.

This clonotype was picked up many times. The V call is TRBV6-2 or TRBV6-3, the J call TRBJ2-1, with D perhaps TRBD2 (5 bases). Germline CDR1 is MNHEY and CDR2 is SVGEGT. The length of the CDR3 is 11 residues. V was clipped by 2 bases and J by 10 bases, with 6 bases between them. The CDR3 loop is CASSYGEEQFF. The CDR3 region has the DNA TGTGCCAGCAGTTACGGGGAGGAGCAGTTCTTC.

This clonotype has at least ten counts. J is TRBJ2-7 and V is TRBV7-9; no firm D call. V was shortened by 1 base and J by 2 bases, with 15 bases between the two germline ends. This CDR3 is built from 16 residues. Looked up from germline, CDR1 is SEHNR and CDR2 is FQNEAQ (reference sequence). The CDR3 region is CASSLEASYIAYEQYF. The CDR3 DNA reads TGTGCCAGCAGCTTAGAAGCCAGTTACATCGCCTACGAGCAGTACTTC.

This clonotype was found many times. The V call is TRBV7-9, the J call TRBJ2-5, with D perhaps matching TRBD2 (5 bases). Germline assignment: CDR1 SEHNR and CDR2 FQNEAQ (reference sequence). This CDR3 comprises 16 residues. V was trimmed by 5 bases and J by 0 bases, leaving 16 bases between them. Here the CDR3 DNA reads TGTGCCAGCAGCATATTGTTCGGGGAAAACCAAGAGACCCAGTACTTC. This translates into CASSILFGENQETQYF.

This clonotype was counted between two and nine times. The CDR3 DNA sequence: TGCAGTGCTGAGGACACACTGGATAGAAACACCATATATTTT. Translation: CSAEDTLDRNTIYF. The chain has TRBV20-1 and TRBJ1-3, with TRBD1 as a possible D gene (5 bases). Germline V gene sequence: CDR1 DFQATT, CDR2 SNEGSKA (reference sequence). The CDR3 covers 14 residues. V lost 5 bases and J lost 5, with 16 bases in between.

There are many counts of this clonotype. The CDR3 loop is CASSTGINGGETQYF. CDR3 DNA: TGTGCCAGCAGCACGGGTATTAACGGGGGTGAGACCCAGTACTTC. The rearrangement uses TRBV28 and TRBJ2-5; tentative D call: TRBD2 (6 bases). Between the trimmed V and J ends, which lost 6 bases and 5 bases, there was a span of 19 bases. The CDR3 covers 15 residues. Germline V gives CDR1 MDHEN, CDR2 SYDVKM. The whole variable domain, remainder taken from reference TRBV28 and TRBJ2-5, is DVKVTQSSRYLVKRTGEKVFLECVQDMDHENMFWYRQDPGLGLRLIYFSYDVKMKEKGDIPEGYSVSREKKERFSLILESASTNQTSMYLCASSTGINGGETQYFGPGTRLLVL.

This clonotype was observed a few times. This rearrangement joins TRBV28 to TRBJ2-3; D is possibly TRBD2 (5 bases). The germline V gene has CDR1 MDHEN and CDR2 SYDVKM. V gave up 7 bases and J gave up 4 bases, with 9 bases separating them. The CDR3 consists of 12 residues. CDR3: CASTPGADTQYF. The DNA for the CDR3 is TGTGCCAGCACTCCCGGGGCAGATACGCAGTATTTT.

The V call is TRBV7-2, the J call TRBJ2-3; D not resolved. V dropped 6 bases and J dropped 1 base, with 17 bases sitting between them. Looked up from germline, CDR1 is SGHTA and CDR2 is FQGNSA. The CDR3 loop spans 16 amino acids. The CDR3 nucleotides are TGTGCCAGCAGGCCAGAAGGGCGCCCCCGCACAGATACGCAGTATTTT. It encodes CASRPEGRPRTDTQYF.

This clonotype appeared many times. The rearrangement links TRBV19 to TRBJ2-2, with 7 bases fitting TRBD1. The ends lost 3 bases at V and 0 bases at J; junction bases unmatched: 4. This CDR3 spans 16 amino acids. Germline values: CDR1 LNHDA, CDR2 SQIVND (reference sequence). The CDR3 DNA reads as TGTGCCAGTAGTATTAGGGGGCAACCGAACACCGGGGAGCTGTTTTTT. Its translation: CASSIRGQPNTGELFF.

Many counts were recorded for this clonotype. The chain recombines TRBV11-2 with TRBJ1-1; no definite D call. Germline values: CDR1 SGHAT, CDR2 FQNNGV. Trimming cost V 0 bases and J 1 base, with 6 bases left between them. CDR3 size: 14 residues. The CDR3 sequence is CASSLESPNTEAFF. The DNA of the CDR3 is TGTGCCAGCAGCTTAGAATCGCCGAACACTGAAGCTTTCTTT.

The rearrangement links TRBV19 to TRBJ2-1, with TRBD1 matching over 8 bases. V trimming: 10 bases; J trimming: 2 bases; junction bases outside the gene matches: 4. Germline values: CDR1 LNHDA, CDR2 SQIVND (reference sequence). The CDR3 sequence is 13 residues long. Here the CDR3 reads CAITGGPYNEQFF. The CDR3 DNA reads TGTGCCATTACAGGGGGTCCCTACAATGAGCAGTTCTTC.

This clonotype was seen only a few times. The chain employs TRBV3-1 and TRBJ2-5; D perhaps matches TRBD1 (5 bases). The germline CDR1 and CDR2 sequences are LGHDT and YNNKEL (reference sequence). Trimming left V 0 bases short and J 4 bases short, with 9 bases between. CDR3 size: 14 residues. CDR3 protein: CASSQDRVTETQYF. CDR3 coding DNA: TGTGCCAGCAGCCAAGACAGGGTGACAGAGACCCAGTACTTC.

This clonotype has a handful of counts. CDR3 sequence: CASTIHGGFQETQYF. In DNA, the CDR3 is TGTGCCAGCACCATCCATGGAGGGTTTCAAGAGACCCAGTACTTC. V is TRBV12-3 or TRBV12-4 and J is TRBJ2-5, with D possibly being TRBD2 (6 bases). Deletions cut 7 bases from V and 2 bases from J, with 17 bases between. The CDR3 runs 15 residues.

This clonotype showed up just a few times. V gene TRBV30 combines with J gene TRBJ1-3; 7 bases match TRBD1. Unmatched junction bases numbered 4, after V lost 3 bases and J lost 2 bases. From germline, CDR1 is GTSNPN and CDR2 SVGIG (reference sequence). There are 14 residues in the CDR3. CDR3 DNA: TGTGCCTGGAGGCTTACAGGGGCTGGAAACACCATATATTTT. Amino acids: CAWRLTGAGNTIYF.

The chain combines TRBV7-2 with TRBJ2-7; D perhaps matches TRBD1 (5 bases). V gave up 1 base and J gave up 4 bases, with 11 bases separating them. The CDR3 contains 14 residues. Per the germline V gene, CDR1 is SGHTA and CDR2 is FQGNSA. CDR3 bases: TGTGCCAGCAGCTTAGATTGGGGCGGTTACGAGCAGTACTTC. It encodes CASSLDWGGYEQYF.

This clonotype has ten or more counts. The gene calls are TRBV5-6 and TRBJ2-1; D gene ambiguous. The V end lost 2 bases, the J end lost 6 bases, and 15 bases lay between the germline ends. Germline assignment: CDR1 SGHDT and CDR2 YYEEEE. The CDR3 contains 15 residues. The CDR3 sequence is CASSLGSESLNEQFF. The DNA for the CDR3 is TGTGCCAGCAGCTTAGGGTCTGAATCCCTCAATGAGCAGTTCTTC.

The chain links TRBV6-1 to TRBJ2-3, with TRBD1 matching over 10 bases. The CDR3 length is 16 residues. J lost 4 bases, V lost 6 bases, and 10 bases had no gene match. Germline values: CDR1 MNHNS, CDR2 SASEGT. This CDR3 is CASRSPGQGPPDTQYF. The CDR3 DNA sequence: TGTGCCAGCAGAAGTCCGGGACAGGGGCCGCCAGATACGCAGTATTTT.

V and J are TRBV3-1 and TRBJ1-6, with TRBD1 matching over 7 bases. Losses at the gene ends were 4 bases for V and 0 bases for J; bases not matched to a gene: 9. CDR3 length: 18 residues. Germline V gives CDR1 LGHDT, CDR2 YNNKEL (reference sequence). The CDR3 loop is CASSPGQHISSYNSPLHF. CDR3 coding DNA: TGTGCCAGCAGCCCGGGACAGCATATTAGCTCCTATAATTCACCCCTCCACTTT. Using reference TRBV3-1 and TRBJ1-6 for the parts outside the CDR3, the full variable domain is DTAVSQTPKYLVTQMGNDKSIKCEQNLGHDTMYWYKQDSKKFLKIMFSYNNKELIINETVPNRFSPKSPDKAHLNLHINSLELGDSAVYFCASSPGQHISSYNSPLHFGNGTRLTVT.

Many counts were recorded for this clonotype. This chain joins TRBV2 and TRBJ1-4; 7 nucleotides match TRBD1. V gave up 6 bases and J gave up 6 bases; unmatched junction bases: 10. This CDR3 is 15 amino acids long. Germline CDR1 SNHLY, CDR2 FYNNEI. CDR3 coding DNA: TGTGCCAGCAGGCCCCTGGGACAGATGGATGAAAAACTGTTTTTT. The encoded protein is CASRPLGQMDEKLFF.